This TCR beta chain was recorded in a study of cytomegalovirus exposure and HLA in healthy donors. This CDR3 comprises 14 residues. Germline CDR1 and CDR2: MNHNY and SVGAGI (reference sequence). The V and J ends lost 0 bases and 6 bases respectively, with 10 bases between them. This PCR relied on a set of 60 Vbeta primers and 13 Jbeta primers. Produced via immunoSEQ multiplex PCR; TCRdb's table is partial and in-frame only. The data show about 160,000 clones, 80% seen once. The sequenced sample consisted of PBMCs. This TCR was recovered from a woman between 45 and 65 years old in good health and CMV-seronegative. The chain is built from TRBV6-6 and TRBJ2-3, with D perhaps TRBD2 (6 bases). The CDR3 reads CASSYSGGSDTQYF. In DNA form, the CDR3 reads TGTGCCAGCAGTTACTCCGGGGGATCGGATACGCAGTATTTT.